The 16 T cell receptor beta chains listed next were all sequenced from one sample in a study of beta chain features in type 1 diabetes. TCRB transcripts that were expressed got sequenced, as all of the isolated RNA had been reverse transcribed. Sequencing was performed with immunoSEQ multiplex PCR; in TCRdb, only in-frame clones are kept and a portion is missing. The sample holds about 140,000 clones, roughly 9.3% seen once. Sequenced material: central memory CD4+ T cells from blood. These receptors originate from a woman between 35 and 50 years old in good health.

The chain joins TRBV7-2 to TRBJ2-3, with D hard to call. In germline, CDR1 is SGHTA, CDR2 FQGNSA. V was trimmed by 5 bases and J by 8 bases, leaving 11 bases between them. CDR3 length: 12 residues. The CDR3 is CASSPPVGTQYF. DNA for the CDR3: TGTGCCAGCAGCCCTCCGGTTGGTACGCAGTATTTT.

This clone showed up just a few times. DNA of the CDR3: TGTGCCAGCTCACCCCGACAGGAAACTGGAAACACCATATATTTT. Its translation: CASSPRQETGNTIYF. The rearrangement joins TRBV18 to TRBJ1-3; a possible D gene is TRBD1 (6 bases). CDR3 size: 15 residues. V dropped 3 bases and J dropped 2 bases, with 11 bases sitting between them. The V gene's germline CDR1 is KGHSH and CDR2 LQKENI.

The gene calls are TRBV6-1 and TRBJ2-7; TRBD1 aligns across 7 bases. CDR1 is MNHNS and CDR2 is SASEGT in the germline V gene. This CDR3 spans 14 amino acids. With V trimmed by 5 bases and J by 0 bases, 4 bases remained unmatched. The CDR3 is CASSLGQSSYEQYF. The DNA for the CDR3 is TGTGCCAGCAGTTTGGGACAGTCCTCCTACGAGCAGTACTTC.

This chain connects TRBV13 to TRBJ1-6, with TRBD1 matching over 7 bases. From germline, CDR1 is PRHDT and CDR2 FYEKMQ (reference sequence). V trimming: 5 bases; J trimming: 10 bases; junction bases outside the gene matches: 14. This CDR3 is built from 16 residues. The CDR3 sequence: CASSTRQGTRESPLHF. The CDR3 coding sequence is TGTGCCAGCAGCACTCGACAGGGAACAAGGGAATCACCCCTCCACTTT.

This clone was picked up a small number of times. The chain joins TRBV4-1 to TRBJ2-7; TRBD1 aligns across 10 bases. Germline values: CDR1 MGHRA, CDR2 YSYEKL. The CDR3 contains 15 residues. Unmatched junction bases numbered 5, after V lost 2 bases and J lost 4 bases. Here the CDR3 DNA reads TGCGCCAGCAGCCAACGGACAGGGGGAGGGTACGAGCAGTACTTC. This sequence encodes CASSQRTGGGYEQYF.

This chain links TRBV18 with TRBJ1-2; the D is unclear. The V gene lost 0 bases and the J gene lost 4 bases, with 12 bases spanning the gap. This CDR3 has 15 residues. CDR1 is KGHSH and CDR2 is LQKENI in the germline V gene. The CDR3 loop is CASSPPSTQIYGYTF. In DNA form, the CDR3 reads TGTGCCAGCTCACCACCCTCCACCCAGATCTATGGCTACACCTTC.

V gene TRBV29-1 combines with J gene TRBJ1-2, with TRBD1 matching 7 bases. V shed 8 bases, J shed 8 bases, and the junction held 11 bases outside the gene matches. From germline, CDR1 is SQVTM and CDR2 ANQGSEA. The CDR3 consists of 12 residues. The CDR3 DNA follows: TGCAGCACCCCCTTTGGCAGGGGGGGCTACACCTTC. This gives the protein CSTPFGRGGYTF.

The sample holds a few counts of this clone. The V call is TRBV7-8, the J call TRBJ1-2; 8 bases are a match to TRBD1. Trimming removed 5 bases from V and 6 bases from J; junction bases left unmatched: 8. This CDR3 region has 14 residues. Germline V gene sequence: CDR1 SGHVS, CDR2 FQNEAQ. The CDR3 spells CASSLRQGFDGYTF. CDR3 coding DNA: TGTGCCAGCAGCCTCCGACAGGGGTTCGATGGCTACACCTTC.

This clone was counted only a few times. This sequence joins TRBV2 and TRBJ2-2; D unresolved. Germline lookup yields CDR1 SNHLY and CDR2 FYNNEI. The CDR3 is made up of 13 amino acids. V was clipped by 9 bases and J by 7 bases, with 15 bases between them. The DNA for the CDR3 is TGTGCCAGTAGGGAACGGTTCGACGGGGAGCTGTTTTTT. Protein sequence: CASRERFDGELFF. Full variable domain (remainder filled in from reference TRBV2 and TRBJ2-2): EPEVTQTPSHQVTQMGQEVILRCVPISNHLYFYWYRQILGQKVEFLVSFYNNEISEKSEIFDDQFSVERPDGSNFTLKIRSTKLEDSAMYFCASRERFDGELFFGEGSRLTVL.

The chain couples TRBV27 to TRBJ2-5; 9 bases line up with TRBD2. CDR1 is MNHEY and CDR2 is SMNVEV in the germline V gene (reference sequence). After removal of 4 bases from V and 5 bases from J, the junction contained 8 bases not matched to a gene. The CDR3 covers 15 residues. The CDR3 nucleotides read TGTGCCAGCAGTTGGCGGGCTAGCGGGGCGGAGACCCAGTACTTC. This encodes CASSWRASGAETQYF.

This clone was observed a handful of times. DNA for the CDR3: TGTGCCAGCAGCTTAGGCACAGGGTTTTCCTACAATGAGCAGTTCTTC. The encoded protein is CASSLGTGFSYNEQFF. The rearrangement links TRBV7-2 to TRBJ2-1; D might be TRBD1 (6 bases). The V end lost 1 base, the J end lost 1 base, and 11 bases lay between the germline ends. Per the germline V gene, CDR1 is SGHTA and CDR2 is FQGNSA. This CDR3 is built from 16 residues.

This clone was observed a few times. DNA for the CDR3: TGCGCCAGCAGCCAAGATCTCAGCCTAGCGGGGAAGCAGTACTTC. This encodes CASSQDLSLAGKQYF. V usage is TRBV4-3 and J usage is TRBJ2-7; 9 bases are shared with TRBD2. The V gene's germline CDR1 is LGHNA and CDR2 YSLEER. V trimming: 0 bases; J trimming: 8 bases; junction bases outside the gene matches: 8. The CDR3 is 15 amino acids.

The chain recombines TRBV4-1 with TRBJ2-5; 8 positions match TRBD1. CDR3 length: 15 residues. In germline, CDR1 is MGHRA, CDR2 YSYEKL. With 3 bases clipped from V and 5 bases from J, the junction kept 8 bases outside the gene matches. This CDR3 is CASSQGTGEWETQYF. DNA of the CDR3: TGCGCCAGCAGCCAGGGGACAGGAGAATGGGAGACCCAGTACTTC.

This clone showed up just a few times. The CDR3 here is CASSPGQGGALVYEQYF. In DNA, the CDR3 is TGCGCCAGCAGCCCTGGACAGGGCGGGGCCCTTGTCTACGAGCAGTACTTC. The chain recombines TRBV5-1 with TRBJ2-7, with TRBD1 identical over 8 bases. The CDR3 has 17 residues. In germline, CDR1 is SGHRS, CDR2 YFSETQ. The V and J ends lost 4 bases and 3 bases, in that order; junction bases with no gene match: 15. The full variable domain, with the rest looked up from reference TRBV5-1 and TRBJ2-7, is KAGVTQTPRYLIKTRGQQVTLSCSPISGHRSVSWYQQTPGQGLQFLFEYFSETQRNKGNFPGRFSGRQFSNSRSEMNVSTLELGDSALYLCASSPGQGGALVYEQYFGPGTRLTVT.

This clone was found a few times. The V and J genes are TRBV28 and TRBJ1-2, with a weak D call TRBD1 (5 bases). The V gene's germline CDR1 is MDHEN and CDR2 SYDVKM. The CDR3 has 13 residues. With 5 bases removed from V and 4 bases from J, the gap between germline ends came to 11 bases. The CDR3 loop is CASSLLGAYGYTF. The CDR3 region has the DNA TGTGCCAGCAGTCTACTTGGGGCCTATGGCTACACCTTC.

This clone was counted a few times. The CDR3 nucleotides are TGTGCCAGCAGACATAGACAGGGATCTGGGGCCAACGTCCTGACTTTC. Encoded protein: CASRHRQGSGANVLTF. The gene calls are TRBV5-4 and TRBJ2-6, with 7 positions matching TRBD1. The CDR3 consists of 16 residues. V gave up 5 bases and J gave up 1 base; unmatched junction bases: 6. Germline V gene lookup returns CDR1 SGHNT and CDR2 YYREEE (reference sequence).